These 6 T cell receptor beta chains were sequenced from one sample in a study of beta chain features in type 1 diabetes. The investigators reverse transcribed all of the isolated RNA, so they sequenced expressed TCRB transcripts. The assay was immunoSEQ multiplex PCR, and TCRdb's table has in-frame clones only and misses some. Among 900,000 or so clones listed, 15% to 20% were seen once. The specimen was naive CD4+ T cells from blood. Source of these receptors: a woman aged 18-30 years in good health.

In its sample, this clone was seen a few times. The chain couples TRBV5-6 to TRBJ2-7; possible D gene TRBD2, 6 bases. The CDR3 spans 15 residues. Germline loops: CDR1 SGHDT, CDR2 YYEEEE. V was shortened by 0 bases and J by 4 bases, with 14 bases between the two germline ends. The CDR3 sequence is CASSLEGLDSYEQYF. The DNA for the CDR3 is TGTGCCAGCAGCTTGGAGGGACTGGATAGTTACGAGCAGTACTTC.

This clone was counted a few times. The chain links TRBV6-1 to TRBJ2-5; 10 bases align to TRBD2. V gave up 6 bases and J gave up 6 bases; unmatched junction bases: 4. The germline CDR1 and CDR2 sequences are MNHNS and SASEGT. The CDR3 has 13 amino acids. DNA for the CDR3: TGTGCCAGCAGCGGGACTAGCGTGCAGACCCAGTACTTC. It codes for CASSGTSVQTQYF.

This sequence joins TRBV4-2 and TRBJ2-3; either TRBD1 or TRBD2 may supply D (5 bases each). CDR1 is LGHNA, CDR2 YNFKEQ, per germline. The CDR3 is 17 amino acids. The V end was cut by 0 bases, the J end by 0 bases, with 13 bases between. The DNA for the CDR3 is TGTGCCAGCAGCCAAGATATGGGGACCTATAGCACAGATACGCAGTATTTT. Its translation: CASSQDMGTYSTDTQYF.

In this sample, this clone turned up a few times. The chain combines TRBV28 with TRBJ2-7, with a weak D call TRBD2 (7 bases). Per the germline V gene, CDR1 is MDHEN and CDR2 is SYDVKM. The CDR3 runs 18 residues. The V and J ends lost 4 bases and 0 bases respectively, with 22 bases between them. The chain's CDR3 is CASSSPGGGHLSSYEQYF. For the CDR3, the DNA is TGTGCCAGCAGTTCCCCGGGGGGCGGGCACCTTAGCTCCTACGAGCAGTACTTC.

This clone has more than one count but fewer than ten. J is TRBJ2-2 and V is TRBV4-2; D unclear. Trimming took off 0 bases at V and 3 bases at J, with 5 bases between the two ends. The CDR3 runs to 14 residues. CDR1 is LGHNA, CDR2 YNFKEQ, per germline. The DNA for the CDR3 is TGTGCCAGCAGCCAAGACCCAGACACCGGGGAGCTGTTTTTT. Protein product: CASSQDPDTGELFF.

The chain recombines TRBV2 with TRBJ2-1; 10 bases map to TRBD2. The V gene's germline CDR1 is SNHLY and CDR2 FYNNEI. Germline trimming cut 3 bases from V and 6 bases from J; bases unmatched to any gene: 8. The CDR3 runs 16 residues. The CDR3 is CASSDEGLAAPNEQFF. The CDR3 DNA reads TGTGCCAGCAGTGATGAAGGACTAGCGGCCCCCAATGAGCAGTTCTTC.